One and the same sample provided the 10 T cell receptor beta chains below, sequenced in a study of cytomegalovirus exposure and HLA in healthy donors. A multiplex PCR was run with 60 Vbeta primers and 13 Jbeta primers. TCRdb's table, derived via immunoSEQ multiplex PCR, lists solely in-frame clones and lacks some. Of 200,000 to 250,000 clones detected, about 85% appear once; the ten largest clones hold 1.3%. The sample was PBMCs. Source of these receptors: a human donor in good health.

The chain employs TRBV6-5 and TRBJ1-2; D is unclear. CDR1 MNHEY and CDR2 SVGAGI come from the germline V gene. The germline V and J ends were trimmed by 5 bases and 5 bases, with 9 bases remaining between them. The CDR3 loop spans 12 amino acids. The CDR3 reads CASSHGEYGYTF. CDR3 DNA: TGTGCCAGCAGTCACGGGGAATATGGCTACACCTTC.

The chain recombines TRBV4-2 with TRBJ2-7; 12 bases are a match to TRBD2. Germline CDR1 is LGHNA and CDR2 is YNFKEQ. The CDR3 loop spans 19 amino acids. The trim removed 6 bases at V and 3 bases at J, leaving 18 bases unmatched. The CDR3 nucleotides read TGTGCCAGCAGTTACGCTCTTGCTAGCGGGAGGGCGACGAGCTACGAGCAGTACTTC. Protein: CASSYALASGRATSYEQYF.

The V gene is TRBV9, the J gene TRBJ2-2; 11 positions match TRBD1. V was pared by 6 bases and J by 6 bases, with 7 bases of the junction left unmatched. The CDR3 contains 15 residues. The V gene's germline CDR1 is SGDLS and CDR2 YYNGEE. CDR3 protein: CASTTSGQGAGELFF. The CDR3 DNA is TGTGCCAGCACTACATCGGGACAGGGGGCCGGGGAGCTGTTTTTT.

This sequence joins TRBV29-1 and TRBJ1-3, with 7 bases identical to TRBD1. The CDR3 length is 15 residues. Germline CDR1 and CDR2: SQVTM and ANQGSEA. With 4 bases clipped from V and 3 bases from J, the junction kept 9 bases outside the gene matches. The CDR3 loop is CSVAGRPGGGNTIYF. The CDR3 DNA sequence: TGCAGCGTTGCCGGGCGGCCAGGGGGTGGAAACACCATATATTTT. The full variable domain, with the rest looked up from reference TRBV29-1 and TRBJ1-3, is SAVISQKPSRDICQRGTSLTIQCQVDSQVTMMFWYRQQPGQSLTLIATANQGSEATYESGFVIDKFPISRPNLTFSTLTVSNMSPEDSSIYLCSVAGRPGGGNTIYFGEGSWLTVV.

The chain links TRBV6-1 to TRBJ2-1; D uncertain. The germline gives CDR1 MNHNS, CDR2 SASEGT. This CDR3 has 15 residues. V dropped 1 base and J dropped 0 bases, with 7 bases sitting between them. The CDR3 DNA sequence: TGTGCCAGCAGTGAAGGACCGGGCTCCTACAATGAGCAGTTCTTC. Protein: CASSEGPGSYNEQFF.

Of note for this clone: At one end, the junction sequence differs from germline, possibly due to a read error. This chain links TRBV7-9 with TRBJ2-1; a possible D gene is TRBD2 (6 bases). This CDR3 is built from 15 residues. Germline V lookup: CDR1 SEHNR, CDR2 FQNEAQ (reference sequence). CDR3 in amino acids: CSSSSGLSSYNEQFF. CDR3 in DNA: TGTTCCAGCAGCTCGGGACTCAGCTCCTACAATGAGCAGTTCTTC.

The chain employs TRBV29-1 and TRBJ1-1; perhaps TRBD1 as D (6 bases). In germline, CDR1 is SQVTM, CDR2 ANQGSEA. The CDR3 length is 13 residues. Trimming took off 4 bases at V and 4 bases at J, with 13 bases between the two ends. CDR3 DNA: TGCAGCGTTGGCTCTGGGGGCTCCACTGAAGCTTTCTTT. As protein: CSVGSGGSTEAFF. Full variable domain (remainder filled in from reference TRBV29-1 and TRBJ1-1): SAVISQKPSRDICQRGTSLTIQCQVDSQVTMMFWYRQQPGQSLTLIATANQGSEATYESGFVIDKFPISRPNLTFSTLTVSNMSPEDSSIYLCSVGSGGSTEAFFGQGTRLTVV.

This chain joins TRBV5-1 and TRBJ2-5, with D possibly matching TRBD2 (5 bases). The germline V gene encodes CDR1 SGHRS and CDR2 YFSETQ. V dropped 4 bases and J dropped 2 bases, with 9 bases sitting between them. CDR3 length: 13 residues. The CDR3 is CASSLREQETQYF. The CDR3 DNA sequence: TGCGCCAGCAGCCTCCGGGAACAAGAGACCCAGTACTTC. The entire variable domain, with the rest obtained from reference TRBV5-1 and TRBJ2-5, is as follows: KAGVTQTPRYLIKTRGQQVTLSCSPISGHRSVSWYQQTPGQGLQFLFEYFSETQRNKGNFPGRFSGRQFSNSRSEMNVSTLELGDSALYLCASSLREQETQYFGPGTRLLVL.

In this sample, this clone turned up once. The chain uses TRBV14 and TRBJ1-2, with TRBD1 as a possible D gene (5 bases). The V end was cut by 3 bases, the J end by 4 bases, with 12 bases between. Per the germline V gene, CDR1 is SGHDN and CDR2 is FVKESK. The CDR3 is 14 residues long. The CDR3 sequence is CASSQTRDSYGYTF. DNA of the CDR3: TGTGCCAGCAGCCAGACCAGGGACTCCTATGGCTACACCTTC. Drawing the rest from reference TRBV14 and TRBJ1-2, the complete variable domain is EAGVTQFPSHSVIEKGQTVTLRCDPISGHDNLYWYRRVMGKEIKFLLHFVKESKQDESGMPNNRFLAERTGGTYSTLKVQPAELEDSGVYFCASSQTRDSYGYTFGSGTRLTVV.

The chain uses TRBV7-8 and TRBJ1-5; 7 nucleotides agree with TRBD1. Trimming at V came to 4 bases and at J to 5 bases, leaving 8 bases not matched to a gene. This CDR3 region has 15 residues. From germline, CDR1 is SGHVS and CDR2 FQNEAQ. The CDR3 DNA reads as TGTGCCAGCAGCTCGCCCGGACAGGCTTATCAGCCCCAGCATTTT. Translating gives CASSSPGQAYQPQHF.